Below, 29 T cell receptor beta chains from the same sample are listed, as sequenced in a study of blood T cell repertoires in COVID-19 (dated by TCRdb to 2020 to 2022). The library was generated by the immunoSEQ multiplex PCR assay. As stored in TCRdb, this immuneACCESS dataset retains in-frame rearrangements with V and J assigned. A fraction of the clones does not appear; measured against another copy, unresolved V genes explain less than half of the discrepancy, and the remainder lacks a known reason. Recorded for this sample are 45,000 to 50,000 clones; around 79% of them occurred a single time. The ten largest clones capture around 20% of the sample. Sequenced: peripheral blood. The receptors here all came from a human donor with active or convalescent COVID-19. The donor label of this sample is uncertain.

The rearrangement links TRBV7-3 to TRBJ2-2, with a possible D match to TRBD2 (5 bases). V was shortened by 4 bases and J by 5 bases, with 17 bases between the two germline ends. CDR1 SGHTA and CDR2 FQGTGA come from the germline V gene. CDR3 length equals 16 residues. The CDR3 region has the DNA TGTGCCAGCAGCTCAAGCTTGGTTGGAGGAACCGGGGAGCTGTTTTTT. Its protein product is CASSSSLVGGTGELFF.

The J gene is TRBJ1-6, the V gene TRBV3-1 (or the pseudogene TRBV3-2); D gene ambiguous. Germline assignment: CDR1 LGHDT and CDR2 YNNKEL (reference sequence). Trimming pared 4 bases from V and 7 bases from J, leaving 20 bases between. This CDR3 is 17 amino acids long. In nucleotides, the CDR3 is TGTGCCAGCAGCCCCCGTGGGCGGGGATTTTTCAATTCACCCCTCCACTTT. Translation gives CASSPRGRGFFNSPLHF.

V is TRBV7-9 and J is TRBJ2-1, with a tentative D call TRBD2 (5 bases). In germline, CDR1 is SEHNR, CDR2 FQNEAQ (reference sequence). The CDR3 sequence is 12 residues long. With 1 base removed from V and 15 bases from J, the gap between germline ends came to 13 bases. The CDR3 spells CASSLGGSEGFF. The CDR3, as DNA: TGTGCCAGCAGCTTAGGTGGGTCCGAGGGGTTCTTC.

V usage is TRBV7-3 and J usage is TRBJ2-1; possibly TRBD1 for D (5 bases). Per the germline V gene, CDR1 is SGHTA and CDR2 is FQGTGA. The CDR3 covers 13 residues. Trimming took 4 bases from V and 4 from J, leaving 8 bases between them. The CDR3 is CASSSTGYNEQFF. Here the CDR3 DNA reads TGTGCCAGCAGCTCCACAGGTTACAATGAGCAGTTCTTC.

The chain joins TRBV11-2 to TRBJ2-7; D is uncertain. CDR3 length equals 17 residues. V was clipped by 2 bases and J by 2 bases, with 19 bases between them. The germline V gene encodes CDR1 SGHAT and CDR2 FQNNGV. The CDR3 protein is CASSLLPPAARTYEQYF. As DNA, the CDR3 is TGTGCCAGCAGCTTATTACCCCCGGCAGCTAGGACCTACGAGCAGTACTTC.

The J gene is TRBJ2-7, the V gene TRBV19; the D is unclear. CDR3 length equals 14 residues. With 2 bases removed from V and 5 bases from J, the gap between germline ends came to 13 bases. The germline gives CDR1 LNHDA, CDR2 SQIVND (reference sequence). The CDR3 DNA is TGTGCCAGTAGTATATATGGAGAGGAGAACGAGCAGTACTTC. The encoded protein is CASSIYGEENEQYF.

This chain links TRBV5-4 with TRBJ1-5, with D perhaps matching TRBD1 (5 bases). This CDR3 is built from 14 residues. V lost 2 bases and J lost 1, with 7 bases in between. Germline V gene sequence: CDR1 SGHNT, CDR2 YYREEE (reference sequence). CDR3 region: CASSFGGSNQPQHF. The CDR3 DNA follows: TGTGCCAGCAGCTTCGGGGGGAGCAATCAGCCCCAGCATTTT.

The chain joins TRBV28 to TRBJ1-2; D uncertain. V was clipped by 7 bases and J by 4 bases, with 19 bases between them. The CDR3 runs 15 residues. CDR1 and CDR2 from the germline V gene are MDHEN and SYDVKM. The CDR3: CASNQGGSIPYGYTF. In DNA form, the CDR3 reads TGTGCCAGCAACCAAGGAGGCAGCATCCCCTATGGCTACACCTTC.

This clone has more than one count but fewer than ten. The rearrangement links TRBV29-1 to TRBJ1-2; 7 bases are shared with TRBD1. Trimming removed 6 bases from V and 8 bases from J; junction bases left unmatched: 15. Germline V gives CDR1 SQVTM, CDR2 ANQGSEA. There are 14 residues in the CDR3. CDR3 residues: CSVPAEGGSGGYTF. CDR3 sequence (DNA): TGCAGCGTCCCGGCCGAAGGGGGCTCGGGGGGCTACACCTTC.

This chain joins TRBV3-1 (or the pseudogene TRBV3-2) and TRBJ2-5; 10 bases match TRBD2. V was clipped by 8 bases and J by 6 bases; unmatched bases: 9. CDR1 is LGHDT, CDR2 YNNKEL, per germline (reference sequence). The CDR3 sequence is 14 residues long. CDR3 amino acids: CASGASGSGKTQYF. The CDR3 DNA is TGTGCCAGCGGGGCTAGCGGGAGTGGGAAGACCCAGTACTTC.

The chain couples TRBV28 to TRBJ2-7; 9 bases map to TRBD1. The CDR3 is 14 residues long. Germline V gene lookup returns CDR1 MDHEN and CDR2 SYDVKM. V lost 10 bases to trimming and J lost 4 bases; unmatched junction nucleotides: 11. The CDR3, as DNA: TGTGCCACCACCCGACAGGGGGGAGGGTACGAGCAGTACTTC. It encodes CATTRQGGGYEQYF.

The chain carries TRBV28 and TRBJ1-1; the D is unclear. V dropped 10 bases and J dropped 1 base, with 10 bases sitting between them. Germline CDR1 is MDHEN and CDR2 is SYDVKM. This CDR3 is 12 amino acids long. The CDR3 reads CATRYSNTEAFF. The CDR3 DNA reads TGTGCCACCCGGTATTCGAACACTGAAGCTTTCTTT.

The chain joins TRBV6-1 to TRBJ2-3; maybe TRBD1 (5 bases). CDR3 size: 17 residues. The germline V gene encodes CDR1 MNHNS and CDR2 SASEGT. Deletions cut 2 bases from V and 2 bases from J, with 17 bases between. CDR3: CASSETRTQELTDTQYF. The CDR3 DNA reads as TGTGCCAGCAGTGAAACTCGGACACAAGAGCTCACAGATACGCAGTATTTT.

V is TRBV27 and J is TRBJ1-1; D not resolved. Trimming removed 5 bases from V and 1 base from J, with 8 bases in between. The CDR3 has 13 amino acids. Per the germline V gene, CDR1 is MNHEY and CDR2 is SMNVEV (reference sequence). CDR3 loop: CASSSTENTEAFF. The CDR3 DNA reads TGTGCCAGCAGTAGTACAGAGAACACTGAAGCTTTCTTT.

V gene TRBV14 combines with J gene TRBJ2-3, with D perhaps matching TRBD2 (6 bases). CDR1 SGHDN and CDR2 FVKESK come from the germline V gene. This CDR3 comprises 16 residues. Trimming took off 4 bases at V and 3 bases at J, with 17 bases between the two ends. Here the CDR3 reads CASSPTKGLPTDTQYF. As DNA, the CDR3 is TGTGCCAGCAGCCCTACTAAGGGACTCCCGACAGATACGCAGTATTTT. Filled out from reference TRBV14 and TRBJ2-3, the complete variable domain reads EAGVTQFPSHSVIEKGQTVTLRCDPISGHDNLYWYRRVMGKEIKFLLHFVKESKQDESGMPNNRFLAERTGGTYSTLKVQPAELEDSGVYFCASSPTKGLPTDTQYFGPGTRLTVL.

The CDR3: CASSLGTNEQYF. In nucleotides, the CDR3 is TGTGCCAGCAGCTTGGGCACCAACGAGCAGTACTTC. The gene calls are TRBV11-2 and TRBJ2-7, with no clear D. Germline CDR1 is SGHAT and CDR2 is FQNNGV. The CDR3 has 12 residues. The V end lost 3 bases, the J end lost 5 bases, and 8 bases lay between the germline ends.

This clone is a singleton in its sample. The chain joins TRBV14 to TRBJ2-7, with a tentative D call TRBD1 (6 bases). This CDR3 contains 15 residues. The V end lost 1 base, the J end lost 2 bases, and 12 bases lay between the germline ends. Germline CDR1 is SGHDN and CDR2 is FVKESK. CDR3 bases: TGTGCCAGCAGCCAAGGCCCCGGGACAACCTACGAGCAGTACTTC. Encoded protein: CASSQGPGTTYEQYF. The full variable domain, rest sourced from reference TRBV14 and TRBJ2-7, is EAGVTQFPSHSVIEKGQTVTLRCDPISGHDNLYWYRRVMGKEIKFLLHFVKESKQDESGMPNNRFLAERTGGTYSTLKVQPAELEDSGVYFCASSQGPGTTYEQYFGPGTRLTVT.

The gene calls are TRBV5-1 and TRBJ2-7; no definite D call. Germline values: CDR1 SGHRS, CDR2 YFSETQ. This CDR3 region has 13 residues. Trimming cost V 6 bases and J 0 bases, with 10 bases left between them. The CDR3: CASNAASSYEQYF. CDR3 bases: TGCGCCAGCAACGCGGCGAGCTCCTACGAGCAGTACTTC.

The chain recombines TRBV27 with TRBJ1-2; 9 bases line up with TRBD1. The germline CDR1 and CDR2 sequences are MNHEY and SMNVEV (reference sequence). The CDR3 extends over 13 amino acids. With 5 bases clipped from V and 7 bases from J, the junction kept 5 bases outside the gene matches. The DNA of the CDR3 is TGTGCCAGCAGTAGGACAGGGGATGCTGGCTACACCTTC. The encoded protein is CASSRTGDAGYTF.

This chain connects TRBV18 to TRBJ2-5; the match to TRBD2 covers 9 bases. Germline V gives CDR1 KGHSH, CDR2 LQKENI. This CDR3 region has 17 residues. Trimming removed 4 bases from V and 2 bases from J; junction bases left unmatched: 11. The CDR3 nucleotides are TGTGCCAGCTCACGCCCCCCTCGGACTAGCGAGCAAGAGACCCAGTACTTC. As protein: CASSRPPRTSEQETQYF.

The chain recombines TRBV4-1 with TRBJ2-7, with a possible D match to TRBD1 (5 bases). This CDR3 spans 12 amino acids. Deletions cut 4 bases from V and 6 bases from J, with 10 bases between. Germline CDR1 reads MGHRA; CDR2 reads YSYEKL. Written as DNA, the CDR3 is TGCGCCAGCAGCCCCGTTAGGGGCGAGCAGTACTTC. Residues: CASSPVRGEQYF.

The rearrangement joins TRBV19 to TRBJ2-6; D unresolved. CDR3 length: 15 amino acids. CDR1 is LNHDA and CDR2 is SQIVND in the germline V gene (reference sequence). Trimming left V 3 bases short and J 0 bases short, with 6 bases between. Here the CDR3 reads CASSIAVSGANVLTF. The DNA of the CDR3 is TGTGCCAGTAGTATTGCGGTCTCTGGGGCCAACGTCCTGACTTTC.

This sequence joins TRBV10-1 and TRBJ2-4; TRBD1 matches at 10 bases. Germline values: CDR1 WNHNN, CDR2 SYGVQD (reference sequence). The CDR3 consists of 18 residues. The V segment lost 0 bases and the J segment 2 bases; nucleotides outside the gene matches: 7. CDR3 in amino acids: CASSESKTGGGSKNIQYF. CDR3 in DNA: TGCGCCAGCAGTGAGTCAAAGACAGGGGGCGGGTCCAAAAACATTCAGTACTTC.

This chain uses TRBV4-1 with TRBJ2-1, with 9 bases aligning to TRBD2. The CDR3 extends over 16 amino acids. Germline CDR1 reads MGHRA; CDR2 reads YSYEKL. J lost 6 bases, V lost 0 bases, and 6 bases had no gene match. Here the CDR3 reads CASSQDGLAGPNEQFF. The CDR3 coding sequence is TGCGCCAGCAGCCAAGATGGGCTAGCGGGACCCAATGAGCAGTTCTTC.

The V gene is TRBV7-9, the J gene TRBJ2-3, with 7 bases that match TRBD1. J gave up 5 bases and V 7 bases, and 6 bases lay outside the gene matches. The CDR3 is made up of 13 amino acids. CDR1 is SEHNR, CDR2 FQNEAQ, per germline (reference sequence). The CDR3 region has the DNA TGTGCCAGCACCATAGGGGGCAAAGATACGCAGTATTTT. Amino acid sequence: CASTIGGKDTQYF.

The V and J genes are TRBV5-1 and TRBJ1-5; 7 bases align to TRBD1. The V gene's germline CDR1 is SGHRS and CDR2 YFSETQ. This CDR3 comprises 13 residues. The V and J ends lost 0 bases and 6 bases, in that order; junction bases with no gene match: 0. The CDR3 sequence is CASSLAGGQPQHF. CDR3 DNA: TGCGCCAGCAGCTTGGCAGGGGGTCAGCCCCAGCATTTT.

The V gene is TRBV9, the J gene TRBJ2-5; D call uncertain. The germline V gene encodes CDR1 SGDLS and CDR2 YYNGEE. V lost 0 bases and J lost 5, with 17 bases in between. The CDR3 is 16 amino acids. This CDR3 reads CASSVDPQLPGETQYF. In DNA, the CDR3 is TGTGCCAGCAGCGTAGACCCTCAACTCCCAGGCGAGACCCAGTACTTC. The full variable domain, completed using reference TRBV9 and TRBJ2-5, is DSGVTQTPKHLITATGQRVTLRCSPRSGDLSVYWYQQSLDQGLQFLIQYYNGEERAKGNILERFSAQQFPDLHSELNLSSLELGDSALYFCASSVDPQLPGETQYFGPGTRLLVL.

The chain carries TRBV24-1 and TRBJ2-6, with a possible D match to TRBD1 (6 bases). This CDR3 has 14 amino acids. Trimming removed 7 bases from V and 4 bases from J, with 10 bases in between. From germline, CDR1 is KGHDR and CDR2 SFDVKD. The CDR3 sequence is CATRDSLGANVLTF. In nucleotides, the CDR3 is TGTGCCACCAGGGACAGCCTCGGGGCCAACGTCCTGACTTTC.

In this sample, this clone turned up many times. The chain joins TRBV20-1 to TRBJ2-5; a weak D match, TRBD2 (5 bases). This CDR3 region has 11 residues. V lost 1 base, J lost 8 bases, and 8 bases lay in between. Germline assignment: CDR1 DFQATT and CDR2 SNEGSKA (reference sequence). DNA of the CDR3: TGCAGTGCTAGAGCCGCGGGTACCCAGTACTTC. It codes for CSARAAGTQYF.